This T cell receptor beta chain was documented in a study of blood T cell repertoires in COVID-19. Study-wide background: T cells, B-cell-depleted T cells, or PBMCs supplied cDNA or gDNA.

Original handling: Nucleated cell number was recorded as an estimate derived from reference gene primer amplification. Repertoires were generated with immunoSEQ multiplex PCR, while TCRdb's copy carries only in-frame clones and drops some. V, J and clone size reflect that table, while D and trimming were determined from the DNA. The data hold about 64,000 clones, with approximately 85% observed a single time. V was clipped by 6 bases and J by 8 bases, with 22 bases between them. This CDR3 contains 15 residues. Germline V gene lookup returns CDR1 MNHEY and CDR2 SVGAGI. The sample comprised peripheral blood. The sequence was obtained from a human donor in a cohort sampled during active COVID-19. The gene calls are TRBV6-5 and TRBJ1-2, with a possible D match to TRBD1 (5 bases). CDR3 sequence: CASSPRGRALLGYTF. CDR3 in DNA: TGTGCCAGCAGCCCAAGGGGTAGGGCCCTTTTAGGCTACACCTTC.